This T cell receptor beta chain was identified in a study of blood T cell repertoires in COVID-19. The overall study: Samples of COVID-19 (acute and convalescent) were obtained from the United States, Italy and Spain.

The V gene end was trimmed by 8 bases and the J gene end by 8 bases; junction bases not matched to a gene: 14. Per germline, CDR1 GTSNPN and CDR2 SVGIG (reference sequence). The CDR3 consists of 14 residues. Here immunoSEQ multiplex PCR was the method, and the copy in TCRdb shows in-frame clones only, minus some. This sample has tens of thousands of clones, with over 75% found just once. The sample comprised peripheral blood. The receptor's source is an elderly woman with COVID-19, enrolled during active disease. The rearrangement uses TRBV30 and TRBJ2-1, with 8 bases identical to TRBD2. The CDR3: CAAARPGLVYEQFF. The CDR3 region has the DNA TGTGCCGCCGCCAGGCCGGGACTAGTCTATGAGCAGTTCTTC.